This is a list of T cell receptor beta chains from one sample in a study of identical twins. MiXCR, run by TCRdb on the 5' RACE reads, gives a single entry per CDR3 protein. The repertoire consists of around 490,000 distinct CDR3 sequences, with roughly an eighth occurring once and the leading ten covering approximately 1%. These data were likewise used in another study, on yellow fever vaccine responses in identical twins.

The specimen was CD4+ T cells sorted from blood. These receptor sequences come from a woman between 18 and 30 years old in good health. CDR3s include the opening cysteine and the closing phenylalanine or tryptophan. Each record gives: V gene, J gene, D gene, CDR3 protein. A D gene is named only where the DNA matches it firmly.

TRBV4-1	TRBJ1-1	NA	CASSQYNSVGDPFF
TRBV20-1	TRBJ1-1	NA	CSATGAGTEAFF
TRBV20-1	TRBJ2-5	NA	CSARVGMETQYF
TRBV20-1	TRBJ2-3	NA	CSPEARTDTQYF
TRBV20-1	TRBJ2-3	NA	CSATLVGTSTDTQYF
TRBV6-2/TRBV6-3	TRBJ2-3	NA	CASSYSEVVTDTQYF
TRBV29-1	TRBJ2-1	NA	CSVGDYPQNNEQFF
TRBV19	TRBJ2-5	TRBD2	CASSLSRGTSGETQYF
TRBV24-1	TRBJ2-5	NA	CATSYSEQETQYF
TRBV6-2/TRBV6-3	TRBJ2-7	TRBD1	CASSSGRGYEQYF
TRBV9	TRBJ2-3	NA	CASSVELNAPTDTQYF
TRBV6-2/TRBV6-3	TRBJ2-1	NA	CASRPRWEERYNEQFF
TRBV11-2	TRBJ2-7	NA	CASSFTRLYEQYF
TRBV11-2	TRBJ2-5	NA	CASSFGVQETQYF
TRBV7-2	TRBJ2-2	NA	CASSLDGYTGELFF
TRBV11-2	TRBJ2-2	NA	CASSLSRNTGELFF
TRBV2	TRBJ2-1	TRBD2	CASSEALTSVGEQFF
TRBV5-1	TRBJ1-2	NA	CASSLEAGRSITF
TRBV29-1	TRBJ2-1	TRBD1	CSVEKGQGADEQFF
TRBV9	TRBJ1-6	NA	CASSARVANSPLHF
TRBV5-5	TRBJ2-7	NA	CASSFFLQGVYEQYF
TRBV28	TRBJ1-5	NA	CASSLTGGQPQHF
TRBV10-3	TRBJ2-1	NA	CAISRGHRLLNEQFF
TRBV7-2	TRBJ2-3	TRBD2	CASSTTSGKGADTQYF
TRBV5-1	TRBJ2-5	NA	CASSLNTERRETQYF
TRBV3-1	TRBJ2-7	TRBD1	CASSWGTGLSLEQYF
TRBV28	TRBJ2-7	TRBD1	CASSPLTGPAYEQYF
TRBV12-3/TRBV12-4	TRBJ2-3	TRBD2	CASSLVERGATDTQYF
TRBV7-9	TRBJ2-5	TRBD2	CASSLPSGLVGQETQYF
TRBV28	TRBJ2-5	NA	CASSSTAGWWETQYF
TRBV12-3/TRBV12-4	TRBJ1-1	NA	CASSVDTNTEAFF
TRBV6-5	TRBJ1-1	NA	CASSYSISGTMNTEAFF
TRBV7-2	TRBJ2-1	NA	CASSLAFREQFF
TRBV2	TRBJ2-5	TRBD2	CASSVSGLAGEVETQYF
TRBV12-3/TRBV12-4	TRBJ2-4	TRBD1	CASSPTGGRNIQYF
TRBV29-1	TRBJ2-7	NA	CSVEGRRHPYEQYF
TRBV4-1	TRBJ2-7	NA	CASSQIDMGFGTNEQYF
TRBV20-1	TRBJ2-1	TRBD2	CSASPTGTSSYEQFF
TRBV2	TRBJ1-6	NA	CASRFQLVNNSPLHF
TRBV12-3/TRBV12-4	TRBJ2-3	NA	CASSGYAQADTQYF
TRBV28	TRBJ2-3	NA	CASSLGVLGGDTQYF
TRBV20-1	TRBJ2-3	TRBD2	CSAHLAGGTDTQYF
TRBV7-6	TRBJ2-7	NA	CASSPKGTSSYEQYF
TRBV20-1	TRBJ2-3	TRBD1	CSATRQGATALDTQYF
TRBV7-9	TRBJ2-1	TRBD2	CASNKLAGDRDEQFF
TRBV28	TRBJ2-2	NA	CASTLQGGGELFF
TRBV6-5	TRBJ2-6	NA	CASSYSIGDSGANVLTF
TRBV4-2	TRBJ2-7	NA	CASSHSSSGSYEQYF
TRBV2	TRBJ2-3	TRBD2	CASSSGGLPNTQYF
TRBV27	TRBJ2-5	NA	CASTSFGAARETQYF
TRBV4-2	TRBJ2-1	NA	CASSQGGGAALHNEQFF
TRBV12-3/TRBV12-4	TRBJ1-6	NA	CASSSQGVGETPLHF
TRBV12-3/TRBV12-4	TRBJ1-2	NA	CASSPRLRVNGYTF
TRBV27	TRBJ2-5	NA	CASSTRAGFFQETQYF
TRBV5-1	TRBJ2-3	TRBD2	CASSLNRRGPGGDTDTQYF
TRBV12-3/TRBV12-4	TRBJ2-2	TRBD2	CASTPRASGAGELFF
TRBV6-1	TRBJ1-1	TRBD1	CASRPPTGRNTEAFF
TRBV9	TRBJ1-3	TRBD1	CASSADTGGLSGNTIYF
TRBV20-1	TRBJ2-7	NA	CSAGPSSYEQYF
TRBV3-1	TRBJ2-7	TRBD1	CASSQDTGTASYEQYF